A single sample gave rise to the 20 T cell receptor beta chains below, sequenced in a study of cytomegalovirus exposure and HLA in healthy donors. Sequenced by immunoSEQ multiplex PCR; TCRdb stores in-frame clones only, minus some. There are about 120,000 clones in the sample; about 91% occur only once, and more than 1.5% lies in the top ten. The sequenced material came from PBMCs. Receptors originate from a man between 18 and 29 years old in good health and CMV-seronegative.

V usage is TRBV29-1 and J usage is TRBJ1-1, with 8 bases that match TRBD1. The V gene's germline CDR1 is SQVTM and CDR2 ANQGSEA. J lost 0 bases, V lost 6 bases, and 6 bases had no gene match. This CDR3 spans 14 amino acids. CDR3 nucleotides: TGCAGCGTGTCGGGACAGGCCCTGAACACTGAAGCTTTCTTT. Residues: CSVSGQALNTEAFF.

The V gene is TRBV15, the J gene TRBJ2-7; 7 nucleotides match TRBD2. Trimming cost V 4 bases and J 4 bases; bases outside gene matches: 7. Germline values: CDR1 LNHNV, CDR2 YYDKDF (reference sequence). CDR3 length: 14 amino acids. The CDR3 nucleotides are TGTGCCACCAGCATTTGGGAGGGAAGATACGAGCAGTACTTC. It yields the protein CATSIWEGRYEQYF. Together with reference TRBV15 and TRBJ2-7, the CDR3 gives the full variable domain: DAMVIQNPRYQVTQFGKPVTLSCSQTLNHNVMYWYQQKSSQAPKLLFHYYDKDFNNEADTPDNFQSRRPNTSFCFLDIRSPGLGDTAMYLCATSIWEGRYEQYFGPGTRLTVT.

This chain uses TRBV28 with TRBJ1-1, with D possibly matching TRBD1 (6 bases). Germline V gives CDR1 MDHEN, CDR2 SYDVKM. CDR3 length equals 13 residues. The V end was cut by 6 bases, the J end by 8 bases, with 16 bases between. The CDR3 protein is CASRTRGGSEAFF. CDR3 sequence (DNA): TGTGCCAGCAGAACCCGGGGGGGCAGCGAAGCTTTCTTT.

The chain combines TRBV19 with TRBJ1-1, with D tentatively TRBD1 (6 bases). Trimming removed 5 bases from V and 4 bases from J, with 20 bases in between. Germline assignment: CDR1 LNHDA and CDR2 SQIVND (reference sequence). This CDR3 is 16 amino acids long. In nucleotides, the CDR3 is TGTGCCAGTAGTGGAGCGGGGGGCCCTAGGAGCACTGAAGCTTTCTTT. This sequence encodes CASSGAGGPRSTEAFF.

The chain carries TRBV28 and TRBJ1-4; D is unresolved. Trimming removed 2 bases at V and 6 bases at J, with 10 bases between. This CDR3 has 14 residues. Germline V lookup: CDR1 MDHEN, CDR2 SYDVKM. The CDR3 DNA reads TGTGCCAGCAGTTTAGGGCGGGAGCATGAAAAACTGTTTTTT. Translation: CASSLGREHEKLFF.

This sequence joins TRBV28 and TRBJ1-1, with D perhaps TRBD1 (6 bases). V lost 4 bases to trimming and J lost 0 bases, with 12 bases between them. The CDR3 extends over 15 amino acids. The germline gives CDR1 MDHEN, CDR2 SYDVKM. In DNA form, the CDR3 reads TGTGCCAGCAGTTCTGGGACACGTTTGAACACTGAAGCTTTCTTT. It yields the protein CASSSGTRLNTEAFF.

The rearrangement joins TRBV20-1 to TRBJ1-1; D might be TRBD1 (6 bases). The ends were cut back, 3 bases at V and 12 bases at J, with 14 bases in the middle. CDR1 is DFQATT and CDR2 is SNEGSKA in the germline V gene (reference sequence). CDR3 length equals 11 residues. CDR3 DNA: TGCAGTGCTAGTACAGGGAGTTTATCTTTCTTT. Amino acids: CSASTGSLSFF.

The table lists this clone with a count of one. The rearrangement uses TRBV5-4 and TRBJ2-1; D is uncertain. The germline gives CDR1 SGHNT, CDR2 YYREEE (reference sequence). Trimming removed 0 bases at V and 3 bases at J, with 4 bases between. CDR3 length equals 13 residues. The CDR3 nucleotides are TGTGCCAGCAGCTTGGACGGCTACAATGAGCAGTTCTTC. Protein product: CASSLDGYNEQFF.

The rearrangement joins TRBV28 to TRBJ1-1, with D maybe TRBD1 (5 bases). The length of the CDR3 is 14 residues. V lost 6 bases, J lost 7 bases, and 18 bases lay in between. The germline CDR1 and CDR2 sequences are MDHEN and SYDVKM. CDR3 residues: CASSLPGQMNEAFF. DNA of the CDR3: TGTGCCAGCAGCCTCCCAGGGCAGATGAATGAAGCTTTCTTT.

The V gene is TRBV4-1, the J gene TRBJ2-7; the match to TRBD2 covers 9 bases. This CDR3 has 15 amino acids. Trimming at V came to 5 bases and at J to 7 bases, leaving 12 bases not matched to a gene. Germline V gene sequence: CDR1 MGHRA, CDR2 YSYEKL. The CDR3 spells CASSYISGRSGEQYF. The CDR3, as DNA: TGCGCCAGCAGCTACATTAGCGGGAGATCGGGGGAGCAGTACTTC.

The V and J genes are TRBV28 and TRBJ2-1; 16 nucleotides line up with TRBD2. V dropped 2 bases and J dropped 2; count of bases not matched to a gene: 12. This CDR3 comprises 21 residues. Germline CDR1 MDHEN, CDR2 SYDVKM. Written as DNA, the CDR3 is TGTGCCAGCAGTTTAAGGGGTGGGGGACTAGCGGGAGGGCGAACCTACAATGAGCAGTTCTTC. This encodes CASSLRGGGLAGGRTYNEQFF.

The gene calls are TRBV7-9 and TRBJ2-3; D is perhaps TRBD2 (5 bases). V was pared by 5 bases and J by 5 bases, with 8 bases between. The CDR3 has 12 residues. Per germline, CDR1 SEHNR and CDR2 FQNEAQ (reference sequence). CDR3 sequence: CASSPEGDTQYF. In nucleotides, the CDR3 is TGTGCCAGCAGCCCCGAGGGAGATACGCAGTATTTT.

This rearrangement joins TRBV7-6 to TRBJ2-7, with 9 bases that match TRBD1. Germline V CDR1 and CDR2: SGHVS, FNYEAQ. The ends lost 3 bases at V and 3 bases at J; junction bases unmatched: 6. The CDR3 consists of 15 residues. Written as DNA, the CDR3 is TGTGCCAGCAGCTTTTCCCTGGACAGGGGCTACGAGCAGTACTTC. It is translated as CASSFSLDRGYEQYF.

V gene TRBV30 combines with J gene TRBJ1-2; possible D gene TRBD1, 5 bases. The V and J ends lost 3 bases and 0 bases respectively, with 23 bases between them. CDR1 is GTSNPN, CDR2 SVGIG, per germline (reference sequence). This CDR3 is built from 18 residues. Here the CDR3 reads CAWRTNLGTGPPNYGYTF. CDR3 coding DNA: TGTGCCTGGAGAACGAATCTGGGGACTGGGCCTCCTAACTATGGCTACACCTTC.

J is TRBJ1-2 and V is TRBV5-1, with a weak D call TRBD1 (5 bases). Germline V CDR1 and CDR2: SGHRS, YFSETQ. V was pared by 0 bases and J by 7 bases, with 10 bases between. This CDR3 has 13 amino acids. CDR3 coding DNA: TGCGCCAGCAGCTTGGCGGGGGTGGCTGGCTACACCTTC. This encodes CASSLAGVAGYTF.

V gene TRBV28 combines with J gene TRBJ1-5, with no clear D. This CDR3 is 14 amino acids long. Between the trimmed V and J ends, which lost 6 bases and 4 bases, there was a span of 13 bases. Germline CDR1 is MDHEN and CDR2 is SYDVKM. The CDR3 sequence is CASSSSGRNQPQHF. The CDR3 nucleotides are TGTGCCAGCAGCTCGAGCGGGAGGAATCAGCCCCAGCATTTT.

This clone was counted between two and nine times. The chain uses TRBV19 and TRBJ1-5, with TRBD1 as a possible D gene (5 bases). The V end was cut by 8 bases, the J end by 7 bases, with 18 bases between. The CDR3 consists of 14 residues. Germline V gives CDR1 LNHDA, CDR2 SQIVND (reference sequence). The CDR3 is CASYGAGRGQPQHF. Here the CDR3 DNA reads TGTGCCAGTTACGGTGCAGGGAGGGGACAGCCCCAGCATTTT.

This clone has only a few counts. V gene TRBV7-6 combines with J gene TRBJ2-1, with 12 bases identical to TRBD2. Germline trimming cut 5 bases from V and 7 bases from J; bases unmatched to any gene: 3. Germline loops: CDR1 SGHVS, CDR2 FNYEAQ. The CDR3 is 14 residues long. CDR3 nucleotide sequence: TGTGCCAGCAGCCCAGGACTAGCGGGGAATGAGCAGTTCTTC. Residues: CASSPGLAGNEQFF.

The V and J genes are TRBV10-1 and TRBJ2-2; tentatively, D is TRBD1 (5 bases). The CDR3 is made up of 13 amino acids. Germline CDR1 and CDR2: WNHNN and SYGVQD (reference sequence). Trimming took 0 bases from V and 12 from J, leaving 11 bases between them. CDR3 residues: CASSESGAGQLFF. The CDR3 nucleotides are TGCGCCAGCAGTGAGTCTGGGGCAGGGCAGCTGTTTTTT.

V gene TRBV7-8 combines with J gene TRBJ1-1; D is unresolved. CDR3 length: 14 amino acids. Trimming removed 1 base from V and 1 base from J, with 7 bases in between. Looked up from germline, CDR1 is SGHVS and CDR2 is FQNEAQ. The CDR3, as DNA: TGTGCCAGCAGCTTAGTCATCGGGAACACTGAAGCTTTCTTT. It codes for CASSLVIGNTEAFF.